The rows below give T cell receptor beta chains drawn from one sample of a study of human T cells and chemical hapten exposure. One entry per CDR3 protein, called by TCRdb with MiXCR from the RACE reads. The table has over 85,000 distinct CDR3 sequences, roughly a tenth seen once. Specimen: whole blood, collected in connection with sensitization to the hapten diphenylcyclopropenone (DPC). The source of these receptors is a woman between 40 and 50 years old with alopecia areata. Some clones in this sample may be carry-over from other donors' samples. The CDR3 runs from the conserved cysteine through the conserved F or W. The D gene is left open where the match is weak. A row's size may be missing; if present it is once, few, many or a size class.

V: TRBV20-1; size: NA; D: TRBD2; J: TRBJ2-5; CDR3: CSASSSGRASPETQYF; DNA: TGCAGTGCTAGTAGTAGCGGGAGGGCCTCCCCAGAGACCCAGTACTTC
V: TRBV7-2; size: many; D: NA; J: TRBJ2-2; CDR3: CASSRGLNTGELFF; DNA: TGTGCCAGCAGTAGGGGCTTGAACACCGGGGAGCTGTTTTTT
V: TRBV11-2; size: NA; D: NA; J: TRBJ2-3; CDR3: CASSLASRGSSTDTQYF; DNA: TGTGCCAGCAGCTTAGCTTCCAGGGGCTCTAGCACAGATACGCAGTATTTT
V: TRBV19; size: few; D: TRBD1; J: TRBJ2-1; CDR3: CASATGTARMDEQFF; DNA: TGTGCCAGTGCAACGGGGACAGCTCGGATGGATGAGCAGTTCTTC
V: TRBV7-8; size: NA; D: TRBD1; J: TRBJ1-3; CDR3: CASQDRVPGNTIYF; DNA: TGTGCCAGCCAAGACAGGGTACCTGGAAACACCATATATTTT
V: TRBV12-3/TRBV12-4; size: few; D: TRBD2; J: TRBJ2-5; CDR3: CASSRGTRKETQYF; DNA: TGTGCCAGCAGTCGCGGGACTAGAAAGGAGACCCAGTACTTC
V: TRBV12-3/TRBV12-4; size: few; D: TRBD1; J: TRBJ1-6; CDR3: CASSFTGGDNSPLHF; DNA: TGTGCCAGCAGTTTCACAGGGGGCGACAATTCACCCCTCCACTTT
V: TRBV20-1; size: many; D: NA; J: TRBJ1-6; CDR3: CSARKGGPLHF; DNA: TGCAGTGCTAGAAAGGGGGGGCCCCTCCACTTT
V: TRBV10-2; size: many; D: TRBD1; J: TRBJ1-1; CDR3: CASSGGQGHTEAFF; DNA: TGCGCCAGCAGTGGGGGACAGGGGCACACTGAAGCTTTCTTT
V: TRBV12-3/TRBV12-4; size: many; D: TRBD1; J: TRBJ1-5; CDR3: CASKYRGAGPQHF; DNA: TGTGCCAGCAAGTACAGGGGAGCTGGGCCCCAGCATTTT
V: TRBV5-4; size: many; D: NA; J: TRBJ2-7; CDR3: CASRDSIGEQYF; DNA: TGTGCCAGCAGAGACAGTATAGGGGAGCAGTACTTC
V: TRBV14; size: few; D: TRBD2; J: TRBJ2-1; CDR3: CASSQDRSGRNEQFF; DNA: TGTGCCAGCAGCCAAGATCGTAGCGGGCGCAATGAGCAGTTCTTC
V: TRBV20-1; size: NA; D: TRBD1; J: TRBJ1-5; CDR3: CSATTGTASNQPQHF; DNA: TGCAGTGCTACTACCGGGACAGCTAGCAATCAGCCCCAGCATTTT
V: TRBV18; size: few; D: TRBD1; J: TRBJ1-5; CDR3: CASSRGQGGQPQHF; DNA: TGTGCCAGCTCCCGGGGACAGGGTGGTCAGCCCCAGCATTTT
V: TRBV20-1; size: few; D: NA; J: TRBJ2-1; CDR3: CSAHPGTSYNEQFF; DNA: TGCAGTGCCCACCCCGGGACTTCCTACAATGAGCAGTTCTTC
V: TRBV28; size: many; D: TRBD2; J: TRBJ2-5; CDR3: CASSTRTSGTKTQYF; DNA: TGTGCCAGCAGTACGCGGACTAGCGGGACTAAGACCCAGTACTTC
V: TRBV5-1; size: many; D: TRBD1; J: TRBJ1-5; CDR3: CASSPGQSGQPQHF; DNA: TGCGCCAGCAGCCCGGGACAGTCAGGTCAGCCCCAGCATTTT
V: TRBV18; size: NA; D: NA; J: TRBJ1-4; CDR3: CASSPRAGSDEKLFF; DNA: TGTGCCAGCTCACCACGGGCAGGGAGCGATGAAAAACTGTTTTTT
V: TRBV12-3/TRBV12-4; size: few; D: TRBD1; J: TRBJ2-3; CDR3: CASSSGQITDTQYF; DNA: TGTGCCAGCAGTTCGGGACAGATAACAGATACGCAGTATTTT
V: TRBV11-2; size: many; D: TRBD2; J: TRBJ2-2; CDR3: CASSFLAGGGTGELFF; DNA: TGTGCCAGCAGCTTCTTAGCGGGAGGTGGCACCGGGGAGCTGTTTTTT
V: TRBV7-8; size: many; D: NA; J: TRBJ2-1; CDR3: CASSLWTTSHNEQFF; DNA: TGTGCCAGCAGCTTGTGGACTACCTCTCACAATGAGCAGTTCTTC
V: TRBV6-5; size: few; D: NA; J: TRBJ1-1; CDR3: CASNRGMNTEAFF; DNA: TGTGCCAGCAACCGGGGGATGAACACTGAAGCTTTCTTT
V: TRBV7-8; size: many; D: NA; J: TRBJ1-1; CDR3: CASSLISTGTTNTEAFF; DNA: TGTGCCAGCAGCTTAATCAGTACCGGGACAACGAACACTGAAGCTTTCTTT
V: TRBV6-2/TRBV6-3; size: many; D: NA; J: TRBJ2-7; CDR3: CASTTSGLLLGEQYF; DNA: TGTGCCAGCACCACATCCGGACTCCTCCTAGGGGAGCAGTACTTC
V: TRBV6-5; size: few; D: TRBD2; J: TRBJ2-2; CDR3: CASNPSGARRVELFF; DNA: TGTGCCAGCAATCCTAGCGGGGCCCGCCGGGTTGAGCTGTTTTTT
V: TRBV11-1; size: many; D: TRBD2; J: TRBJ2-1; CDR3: CASSPRYGAGDRHEQFF; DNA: TGTGCCAGCAGCCCACGATATGGGGCGGGAGATCGCCATGAGCAGTTCTTC
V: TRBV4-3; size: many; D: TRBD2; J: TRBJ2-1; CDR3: CASSQKATSGDEQFF; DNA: TGCGCCAGCAGCCAGAAAGCCACTAGCGGTGATGAGCAGTTCTTC
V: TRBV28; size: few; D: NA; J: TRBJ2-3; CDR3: CASSFTSSLGSTDTQYF; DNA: TGTGCCAGCAGTTTTACTAGTAGCCTGGGGAGCACAGATACGCAGTATTTT